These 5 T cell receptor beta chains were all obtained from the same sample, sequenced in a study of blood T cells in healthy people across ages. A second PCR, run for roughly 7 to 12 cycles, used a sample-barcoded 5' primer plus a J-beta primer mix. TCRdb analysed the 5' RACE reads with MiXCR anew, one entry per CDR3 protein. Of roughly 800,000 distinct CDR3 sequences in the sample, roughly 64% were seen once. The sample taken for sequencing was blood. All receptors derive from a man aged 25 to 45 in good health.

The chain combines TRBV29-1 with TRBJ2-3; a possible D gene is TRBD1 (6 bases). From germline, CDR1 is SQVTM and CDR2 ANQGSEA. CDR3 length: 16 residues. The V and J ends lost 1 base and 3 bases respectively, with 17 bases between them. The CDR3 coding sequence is TGCAGCGTTGAAGGTCTCCCGAGAGGGGGAACAGATACGCAGTATTTT. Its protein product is CSVEGLPRGGTDTQYF.

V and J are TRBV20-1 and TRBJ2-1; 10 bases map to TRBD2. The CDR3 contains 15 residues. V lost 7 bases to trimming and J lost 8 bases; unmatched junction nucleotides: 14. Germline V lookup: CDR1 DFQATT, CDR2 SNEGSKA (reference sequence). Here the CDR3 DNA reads TGCAGTGTTATAGCTAGCGGGAGTATGAGCTATGAGCAGTTCTTC. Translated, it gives CSVIASGSMSYEQFF.

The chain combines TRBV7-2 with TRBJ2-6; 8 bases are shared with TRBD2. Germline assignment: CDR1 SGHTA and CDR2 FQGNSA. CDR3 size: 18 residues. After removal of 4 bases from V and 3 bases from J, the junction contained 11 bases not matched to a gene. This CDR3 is CASSWKGTSGSGANVLTF. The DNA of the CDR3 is TGTGCCAGCAGCTGGAAGGGGACGAGCGGGAGTGGGGCCAACGTCCTGACTTTC.

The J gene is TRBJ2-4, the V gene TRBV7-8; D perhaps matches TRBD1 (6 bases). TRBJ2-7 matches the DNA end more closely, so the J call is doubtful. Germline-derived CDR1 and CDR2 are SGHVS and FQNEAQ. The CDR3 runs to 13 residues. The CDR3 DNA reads TGTGCCAGCAGCTACAGGGTTGCCTACGAGCAGTACTTC. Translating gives CASSYRVAYEQYF.

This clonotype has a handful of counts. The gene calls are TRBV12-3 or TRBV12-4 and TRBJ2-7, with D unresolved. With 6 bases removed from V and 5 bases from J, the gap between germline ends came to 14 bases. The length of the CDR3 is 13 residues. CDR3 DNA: TGTGCCAGCAGGCGGACGGGCTCGAACGAGCAGTACTTC. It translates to CASRRTGSNEQYF.